One and the same sample provided the 24 T cell receptor beta chains below, sequenced in a study of T-cell memory formation after mild COVID-19. One entry per CDR3 protein, called by TCRdb with MiXCR from the 5' RACE reads. The sample includes roughly 610,000 distinct CDR3 sequences, roughly a sixth of them seen just once. The sample consisted of PBMCs or a T cell subset sorted from them (not recorded which). These receptors originate from an adult woman who had mild COVID-19 (a few samples of this study predate the infection). Cell type and time point are not known.

This chain uses TRBV12-3 or TRBV12-4 with TRBJ2-2; 11 positions match TRBD1. The J segment lost 4 bases and the V segment lost 5 bases, leaving 9 bases of the junction unmatched. CDR3 size: 17 residues. CDR3 nucleotides: TGTGCCAGCAGTCCCAGCAAGGACAGGGGGCCCACCGGGGAGCTGTTTTTT. Its translation is CASSPSKDRGPTGELFF.

This clonotype was observed a few times. The chain recombines TRBV7-2 with TRBJ2-3, with D possibly called TRBD1 or TRBD2 (6 bases each). This CDR3 is 15 amino acids long. Germline CDR1 is SGHTA and CDR2 is FQGNSA. The V gene lost 5 bases and the J gene lost 2 bases, with 14 bases spanning the gap. The CDR3 DNA reads TGTGCCAGCAGCCCGAGGAGGGGGGCCACAGATACGCAGTATTTT. This encodes CASSPRRGATDTQYF.

The rearrangement links TRBV12-3 or TRBV12-4 to TRBJ1-3, with 7 bases identical to TRBD1. The V segment lost 6 bases and the J segment 4 bases; nucleotides outside the gene matches: 12. The CDR3 loop spans 16 amino acids. CDR3 protein: CASSPMGRTGGNTIYF. The CDR3 region has the DNA TGTGCCAGCAGCCCCATGGGGAGGACAGGCGGAAACACCATATATTTT.

This clonotype was counted a few times. This chain connects TRBV4-1 to TRBJ2-1; 10 bases fit TRBD2. Germline CDR1 and CDR2: MGHRA and YSYEKL. The CDR3 totals 16 residues. The V and J ends lost 3 bases and 9 bases, in that order; junction bases with no gene match: 11. CDR3 sequence: CASSHWELAGGGEQFF. The CDR3 DNA follows: TGCGCCAGCAGCCACTGGGAATTAGCGGGGGGAGGTGAGCAGTTCTTC.

This clonotype has a handful of counts. This sequence joins TRBV12-3 or TRBV12-4 and TRBJ2-7, with D perhaps TRBD1 (6 bases). Deletions cut 5 bases from V and 3 bases from J, with 11 bases between. This CDR3 has 13 amino acids. CDR3 in DNA: TGTGCCAGCAGTATCAACAGGGACTACGAGCAGTACTTC. Translating it yields CASSINRDYEQYF.

This clonotype appeared a few times. The V and J genes are TRBV12-3 or TRBV12-4 and TRBJ2-1, with D uncertain. This CDR3 region has 11 residues. Between the trimmed V and J ends, which lost 5 bases and 9 bases, there was a span of 8 bases. The CDR3 here is CASSPGFEQFF. The CDR3 DNA reads as TGTGCCAGCAGTCCCGGCTTTGAGCAGTTCTTC.

The chain carries TRBV3-1 and TRBJ2-4, with 7 bases fitting TRBD1. The V segment lost 4 bases and the J segment 6 bases; nucleotides outside the gene matches: 12. Germline lookup yields CDR1 LGHDT and CDR2 YNNKEL (reference sequence). The CDR3 is 16 residues long. This CDR3 reads CASSPSQGLVGNIQYF. In nucleotides, the CDR3 is TGTGCCAGCAGCCCTTCACAGGGGTTGGTAGGAAACATTCAGTACTTC.

This chain joins TRBV11-2 and TRBJ2-7, with a possible D match to TRBD1 (5 bases). V lost 4 bases and J lost 3, with 13 bases in between. This CDR3 region has 14 residues. Germline V lookup: CDR1 SGHAT, CDR2 FQNNGV. Here the CDR3 reads CASSSNRRRYEQYF. For the CDR3, the DNA is TGTGCCAGCAGCTCTAACAGGAGACGCTACGAGCAGTACTTC.

The sample holds a few counts of this clonotype. V is TRBV20-1 and J is TRBJ2-1; TRBD2 aligns across 8 bases. Losses at the gene ends were 6 bases for V and 6 bases for J; bases not matched to a gene: 10. The CDR3 is made up of 14 amino acids. Germline CDR1 is DFQATT and CDR2 is SNEGSKA (reference sequence). For the CDR3, the DNA is TGCAGTGCGAGGGACCCCGGGAGGGGCAATGAGCAGTTCTTC. Protein sequence: CSARDPGRGNEQFF.

This clonotype occurred a few times. This chain links TRBV6-6 with TRBJ1-2; no reliable D call. The germline V gene encodes CDR1 MNHNY and CDR2 SVGAGI (reference sequence). The CDR3 runs to 14 residues. Between the trimmed V and J ends, which lost 6 bases and 0 bases, there was a span of 11 bases. This chain's CDR3 is CASSHGGSNYGYTF. CDR3 sequence (DNA): TGTGCCAGCAGCCACGGCGGTTCTAACTATGGCTACACCTTC.

This rearrangement joins TRBV7-8 to TRBJ2-1, with 8 positions matching TRBD2. CDR3 length: 15 residues. CDR1 SGHVS and CDR2 FQNEAQ come from the germline V gene. V was clipped by 5 bases and J by 3 bases; unmatched bases: 6. The CDR3 nucleotides read TGTGCCAGCAGCGTTACAGCGGGGGACTACAATGAGCAGTTCTTC. Translation: CASSVTAGDYNEQFF.

This clonotype was seen many times. This chain uses TRBV5-1 with TRBJ2-7; D unresolved. The CDR3 runs 15 residues. CDR1 and CDR2 from the germline V gene are SGHRS and YFSETQ. V was clipped by 4 bases and J by 4 bases, with 18 bases between them. The chain's CDR3 is CASSTYDWDMYEQYF. The CDR3 DNA reads TGCGCCAGCAGCACGTACGACTGGGATATGTACGAGCAGTACTTC.

This clonotype was counted only a few times. The chain links TRBV12-3 or TRBV12-4 to TRBJ2-4, with D perhaps TRBD2 (6 bases). Between the trimmed V and J ends, which lost 2 bases and 1 base, there was a span of 12 bases. The CDR3 is 16 amino acids. The CDR3 DNA sequence: TGTGCCAGCAGTTTATTTCCGGGGGTTGCCAAAAACATTCAGTACTTC. As protein: CASSLFPGVAKNIQYF.

The J gene is TRBJ2-7, the V gene TRBV5-8; tentative D call: TRBD2 (6 bases). Germline loops: CDR1 SGHTS, CDR2 YDEGEE. The ends were cut back, 4 bases at V and 6 bases at J, with 17 bases in the middle. The CDR3 has 14 amino acids. CDR3 DNA: TGTGCCAGCAGCCTCCTCGGCGTCGGGAGCGAGCAGTACTTC. Translating it yields CASSLLGVGSEQYF.

Only a few counts were recorded for this clonotype. The gene calls are TRBV9 and TRBJ2-1, with D uncertain. The CDR3 spans 15 residues. The germline CDR1 and CDR2 sequences are SGDLS and YYNGEE. The V and J ends lost 4 bases and 2 bases respectively, with 13 bases between them. This chain's CDR3 is CASSIFDGPYNEQFF. The DNA for the CDR3 is TGTGCCAGCAGCATTTTCGACGGTCCCTACAATGAGCAGTTCTTC.

The V call is TRBV29-1, the J call TRBJ1-2; D ambiguous. Germline CDR1 is SQVTM and CDR2 is ANQGSEA. Trimming shortened V by 4 bases and J by 8 bases, and 14 bases separated the two germline ends. There are 12 residues in the CDR3. CDR3 in amino acids: CSVVSYAYGYTF. CDR3 in DNA: TGCAGCGTTGTGTCGTATGCCTACGGCTACACCTTC.

This clonotype was detected only a few times. V is TRBV24-1 and J is TRBJ2-1; 7 nucleotides match TRBD2. J gave up 5 bases and V 3 bases, and 18 bases lay outside the gene matches. The CDR3 sequence is 19 residues long. From germline, CDR1 is KGHDR and CDR2 SFDVKD. The CDR3 spells CATSDGIGLGGMTHNEQFF. The CDR3 coding sequence is TGTGCCACCAGTGATGGGATAGGCTTGGGGGGGATGACGCACAATGAGCAGTTCTTC.

V usage is TRBV6-2 or TRBV6-3 and J usage is TRBJ2-1, with D possibly called TRBD1 or TRBD2 (5 bases each). The germline V gene encodes CDR1 MNHEY and CDR2 SVGEGT. This CDR3 contains 16 residues. Trimming left V 2 bases short and J 5 bases short, with 16 bases between. CDR3 in amino acids: CASSYKGDQRDNEQFF. The CDR3 DNA is TGTGCCAGCAGTTACAAAGGGGACCAAAGGGACAATGAGCAGTTCTTC.

With respect to this clonotype: A much larger clone lies a single base off, so this may be a read error. The chain uses TRBV12-3 or TRBV12-4 and TRBJ2-7; D remains ambiguous. The CDR3 has 11 residues. The CDR3 sequence is CDSSTSYEQYF. CDR3 DNA sequence: TGTGACAGCAGTACCTCCTACGAGCAGTACTTC.

In this sample, this clonotype turned up many times. The chain combines TRBV29-1 with TRBJ2-3, with D hard to call. This CDR3 contains 12 residues. V lost 2 bases to trimming and J lost 1 base, with 4 bases between them. Germline lookup yields CDR1 SQVTM and CDR2 ANQGSEA. Written as DNA, the CDR3 is TGCAGCGTTGAACGGGGCACAGATACGCAGTATTTT. As protein: CSVERGTDTQYF.

This chain links TRBV7-3 with TRBJ2-7; 7 bases line up with TRBD2. Germline trimming cut 2 bases from V and 6 bases from J; bases unmatched to any gene: 7. This CDR3 has 14 amino acids. CDR1 and CDR2 from the germline V gene are SGHTA and FQGTGA. The CDR3 nucleotides are TGTGCCAGCAGCTTAGAAGGGAGGGGCTCCGAGCAGTACTTC. As protein: CASSLEGRGSEQYF. Together with reference TRBV7-3 and TRBJ2-7, the CDR3 gives the full variable domain: GAGVSQTPSNKVTEKGKYVELRCDPISGHTALYWYRQSLGQGPEFLIYFQGTGAADDSGLPNDRFFAVRPEGSVSTLKIQRTERGDSAVYLCASSLEGRGSEQYFGPGTRLTVT.

This chain joins TRBV4-1 and TRBJ2-1, with D possibly called TRBD1 or TRBD2 (5 bases each). With 4 bases removed from V and 6 bases from J, the gap between germline ends came to 19 bases. From germline, CDR1 is MGHRA and CDR2 YSYEKL. The CDR3 contains 16 residues. Here the CDR3 reads CASSPPWGTYGNEQFF. The CDR3 nucleotides read TGCGCCAGCAGCCCCCCATGGGGGACCTACGGCAATGAGCAGTTCTTC.

The rearrangement uses TRBV11-2 and TRBJ2-7; 10 bases align to TRBD1. The V segment lost 7 bases and the J segment 5 bases; nucleotides outside the gene matches: 11. Per the germline V gene, CDR1 is SGHAT and CDR2 is FQNNGV. CDR3 size: 15 residues. For the CDR3, the DNA is TGTGCCAGCACGAACCCCGGGACAGGGGTCCACGAGCAGTACTTC. Translation: CASTNPGTGVHEQYF.

This clonotype was counted only a few times. V usage is TRBV7-6 and J usage is TRBJ2-3; 7 nucleotides agree with TRBD1. V dropped 5 bases and J dropped 2; count of bases not matched to a gene: 7. Germline CDR1 SGHVS, CDR2 FNYEAQ. CDR3 size: 15 residues. This CDR3 reads CASSLVGQNTDTQYF. The CDR3 DNA sequence: TGTGCCAGCAGCCTTGTGGGACAGAACACAGATACGCAGTATTTT.